The clone carrying this T cell receptor beta chain was observed once. The data belong to a study of blood T cell repertoires in COVID-19. Participant age was roughly 18 to 95 years, and participants resided in approximately 24 US areas. Cohort assignment relied on participant-reported clinical history. Using immunoSEQ multiplex PCR, the repertoire was profiled, and TCRdb retains in-frame clones only, with some absent. Counted here are hundreds of thousands of clones, about 90% occurring once; the ten biggest clones make up around 3.3%. What was sequenced was PBMCs or T cells enriched from blood (not recorded which). The clonotype originates from a woman in her thirties or forties with acute COVID-19.

The CDR3: CASSQDPLAGDSEQYF. As DNA, the CDR3 is TGCGCCAGCAGCCAAGATCCTCTAGCGGGAGACTCCGAGCAGTACTTC. The rearrangement uses TRBV4-1 and TRBJ2-7; the match to TRBD2 covers 10 bases. Per the germline V gene, CDR1 is MGHRA and CDR2 is YSYEKL. CDR3 length: 16 residues. V was pared by 0 bases and J by 6 bases, with 8 bases of the junction left unmatched.